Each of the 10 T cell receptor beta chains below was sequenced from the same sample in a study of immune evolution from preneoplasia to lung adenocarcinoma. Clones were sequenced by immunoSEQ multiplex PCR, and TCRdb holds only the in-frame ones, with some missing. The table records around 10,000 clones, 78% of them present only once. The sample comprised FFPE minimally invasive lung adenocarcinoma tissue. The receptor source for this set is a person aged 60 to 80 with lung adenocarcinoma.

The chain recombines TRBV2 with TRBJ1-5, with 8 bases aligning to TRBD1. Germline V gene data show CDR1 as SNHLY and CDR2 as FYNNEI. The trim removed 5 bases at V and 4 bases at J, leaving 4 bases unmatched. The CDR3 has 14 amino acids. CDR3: CASSPRTGNQPQHF. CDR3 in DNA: TGTGCCAGCAGTCCGCGGACAGGGAATCAGCCCCAGCATTTT.

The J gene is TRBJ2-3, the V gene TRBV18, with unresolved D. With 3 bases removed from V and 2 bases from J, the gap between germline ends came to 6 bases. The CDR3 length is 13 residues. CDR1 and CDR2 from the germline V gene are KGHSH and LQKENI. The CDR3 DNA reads TGTGCCAGCTCACCGGGGTACACAGATACGCAGTATTTT. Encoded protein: CASSPGYTDTQYF.

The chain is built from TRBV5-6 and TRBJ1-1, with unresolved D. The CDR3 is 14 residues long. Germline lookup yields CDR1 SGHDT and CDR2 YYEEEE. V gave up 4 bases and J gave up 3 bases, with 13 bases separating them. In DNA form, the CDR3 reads TGTGCCAGCAGCCCCCTACGAAGAGACACTGAAGCTTTCTTT. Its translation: CASSPLRRDTEAFF.

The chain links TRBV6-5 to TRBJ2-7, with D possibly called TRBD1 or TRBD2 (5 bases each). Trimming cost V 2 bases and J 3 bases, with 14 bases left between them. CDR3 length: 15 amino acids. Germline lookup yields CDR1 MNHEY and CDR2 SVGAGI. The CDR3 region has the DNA TGTGCCAGCAGTTACCTTCCGGGACGGCTCTACGAGCAGTACTTC. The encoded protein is CASSYLPGRLYEQYF.

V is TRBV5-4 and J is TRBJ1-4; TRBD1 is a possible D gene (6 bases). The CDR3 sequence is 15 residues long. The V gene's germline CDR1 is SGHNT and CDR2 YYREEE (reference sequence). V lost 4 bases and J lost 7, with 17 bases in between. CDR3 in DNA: TGTGCCAGCAGCCAACAGGGTCGACGGGGTGAAAAACTGTTTTTT. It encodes CASSQQGRRGEKLFF.

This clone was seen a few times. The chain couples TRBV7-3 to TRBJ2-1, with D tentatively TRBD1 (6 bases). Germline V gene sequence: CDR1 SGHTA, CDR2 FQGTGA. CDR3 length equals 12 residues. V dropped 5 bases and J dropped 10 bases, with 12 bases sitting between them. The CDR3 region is CASSASGTEQFF. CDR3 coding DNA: TGTGCCAGCAGCGCATCCGGGACAGAGCAGTTCTTC. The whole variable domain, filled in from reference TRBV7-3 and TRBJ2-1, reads GAGVSQTPSNKVTEKGKYVELRCDPISGHTALYWYRQSLGQGPEFLIYFQGTGAADDSGLPNDRFFAVRPEGSVSTLKIQRTERGDSAVYLCASSASGTEQFFGPGTRLTVL.

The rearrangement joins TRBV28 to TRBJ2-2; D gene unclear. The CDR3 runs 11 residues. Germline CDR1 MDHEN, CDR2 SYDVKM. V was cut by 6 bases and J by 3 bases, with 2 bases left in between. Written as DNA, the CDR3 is TGTGCCAGCAGAGACACCGGGGAGCTGTTTTTT. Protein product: CASRDTGELFF.

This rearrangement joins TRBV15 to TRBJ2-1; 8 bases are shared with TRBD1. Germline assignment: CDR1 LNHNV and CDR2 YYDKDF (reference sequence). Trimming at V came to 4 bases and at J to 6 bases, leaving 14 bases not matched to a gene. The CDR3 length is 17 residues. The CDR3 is CATSKEQGGVASNEQFF. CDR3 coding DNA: TGTGCCACCAGCAAAGAACAGGGGGGAGTTGCCTCCAATGAGCAGTTCTTC.

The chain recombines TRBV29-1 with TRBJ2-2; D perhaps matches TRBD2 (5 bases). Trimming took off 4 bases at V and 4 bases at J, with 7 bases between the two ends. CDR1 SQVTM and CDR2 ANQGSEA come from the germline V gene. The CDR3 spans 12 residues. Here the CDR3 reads CSVGSGTGELFF. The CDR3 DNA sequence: TGCAGCGTTGGAAGCGGCACCGGGGAGCTGTTTTTT.

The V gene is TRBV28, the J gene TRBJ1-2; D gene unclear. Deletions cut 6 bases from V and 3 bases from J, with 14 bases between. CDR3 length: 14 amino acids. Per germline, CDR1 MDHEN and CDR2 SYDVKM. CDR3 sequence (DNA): TGTGCCAGCAGCGATCTTGGGGTGGACTATGGCTACACCTTC. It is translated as CASSDLGVDYGYTF.